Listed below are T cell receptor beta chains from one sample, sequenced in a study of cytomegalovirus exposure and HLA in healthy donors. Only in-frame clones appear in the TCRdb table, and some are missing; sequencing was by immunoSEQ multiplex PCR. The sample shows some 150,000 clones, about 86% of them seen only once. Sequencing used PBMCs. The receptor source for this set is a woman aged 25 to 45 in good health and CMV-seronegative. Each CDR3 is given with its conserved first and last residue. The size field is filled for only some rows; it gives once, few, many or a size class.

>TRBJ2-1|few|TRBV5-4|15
CASSPRLAGYNEQFF
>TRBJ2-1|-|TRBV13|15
CASSHGQRTYNEQFF
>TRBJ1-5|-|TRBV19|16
CASSIWGQSLNQPQHF
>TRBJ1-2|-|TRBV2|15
CASTRTGGIGYGYTF
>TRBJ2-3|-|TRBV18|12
CASSLALDTQYF
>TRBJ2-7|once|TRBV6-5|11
CASSYGTKQYF
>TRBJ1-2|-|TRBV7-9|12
CASSKDSAGYTF
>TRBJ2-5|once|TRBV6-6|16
CASSGRWTGGEETQYF
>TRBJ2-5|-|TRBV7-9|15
CASSPLAGGEETQYF
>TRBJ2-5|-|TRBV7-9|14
CASSLSGVGETQYF
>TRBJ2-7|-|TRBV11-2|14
CASSLSDRGDEQYF
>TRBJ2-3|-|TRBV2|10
CASMTGTQYF
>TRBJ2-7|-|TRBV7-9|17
CASSPPPGLAGHREQYF
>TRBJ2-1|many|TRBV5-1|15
CASQLAASSYNEQFF
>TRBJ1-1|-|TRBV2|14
CASSILTGGTEAFF
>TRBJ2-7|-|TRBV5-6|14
CASSFDSSSYEQYF
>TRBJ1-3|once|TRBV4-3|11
CASSHLDTLYF
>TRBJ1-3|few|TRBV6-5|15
CASSGSRLSGNTIYF
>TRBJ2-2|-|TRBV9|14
CASSVLGAPGELFF
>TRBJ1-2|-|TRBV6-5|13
CASSDGYDYGYTF
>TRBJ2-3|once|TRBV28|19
CASSSKASGYLLSTDTQYF
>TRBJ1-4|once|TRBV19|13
CASKNTATEKLFF
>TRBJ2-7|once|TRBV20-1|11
CSRGQGGQQYF
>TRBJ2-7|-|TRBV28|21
CASMCCRVVAYWGAGGGKQYF
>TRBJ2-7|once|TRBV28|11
CASSTRYAQYF
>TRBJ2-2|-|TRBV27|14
CASSSPLGAGELFF
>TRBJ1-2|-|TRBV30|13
CASWDKSNYGYTF
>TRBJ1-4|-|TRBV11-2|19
CASSLALIRAGTTREKLFF
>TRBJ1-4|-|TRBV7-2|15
CASSPVGGEDEKLFF
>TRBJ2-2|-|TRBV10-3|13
CAISGQVSGELFF
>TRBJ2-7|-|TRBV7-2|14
CASSLVWTVYEQYF
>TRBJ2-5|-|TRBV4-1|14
CASSQTDNQETQYF
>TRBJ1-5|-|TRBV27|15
CASSLSGGGDQPQHF
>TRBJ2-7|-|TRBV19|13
CASSIGAPYEQYF
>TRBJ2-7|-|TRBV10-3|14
CAIRPGLAGYEQYF
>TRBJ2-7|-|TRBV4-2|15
CASSQEGGTSYEQYF
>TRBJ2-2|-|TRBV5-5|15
CASSGADRVTGELFF
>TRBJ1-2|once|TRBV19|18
CASSIDLRGQGACYGYTF
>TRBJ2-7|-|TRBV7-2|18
CASSLALAGGPPPYEQYF
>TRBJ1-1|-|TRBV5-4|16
CASSLGLQGVDTEAFF
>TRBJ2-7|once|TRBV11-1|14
CASSLGFSGFEQYF
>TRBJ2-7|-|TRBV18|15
CASSLGTGSSGEQYF
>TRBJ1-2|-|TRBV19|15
CASTLGDRAHYGYTF
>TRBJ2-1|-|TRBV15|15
CATSIRSGSYNEQFF
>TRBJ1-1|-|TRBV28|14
CATTRAGLNTEAFF
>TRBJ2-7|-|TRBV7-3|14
CASSSSGGRAEQYF
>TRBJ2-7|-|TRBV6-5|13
CASSRLARYEQYF
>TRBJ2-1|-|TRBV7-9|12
CASSPWSGEQFF
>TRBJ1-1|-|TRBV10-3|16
CAISKLTTGSNTEAFF
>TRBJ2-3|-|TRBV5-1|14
CASSRDSSTDTQYF
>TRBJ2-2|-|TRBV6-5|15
CASRLQGVSAGELFF
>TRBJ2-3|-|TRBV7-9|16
CASSPTLAGKTDTQYF
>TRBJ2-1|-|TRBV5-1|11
CASSGLGEQFF
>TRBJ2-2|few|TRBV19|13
CASSILAYVELFF
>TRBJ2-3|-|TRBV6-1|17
CASSESGLAGGTDTQYF